These T cell receptor beta chains were read from a single sample in a study of cytomegalovirus exposure and HLA in healthy donors. Here immunoSEQ multiplex PCR was the method, and the copy in TCRdb shows in-frame clones only, minus some. The repertoire holds 140,000 or so clones, with approximately 88% as singletons. Sample: PBMCs. Source of these receptors: a man aged 18 to 29 in good health and CMV-seropositive. Each CDR3 is given with its conserved first and last residue. The D gene is left open where the match is weak. Clone sizes are given selectively: once, few, many, or a class where the clone is expanded.

d_gene	abundance	j_gene	v_gene	CDR3aa	CDR3nt
TRBD1	NA	TRBJ1-2	TRBV27	CASSLTGTGIWGYTF	TGTGCCAGCAGTCTCACCGGGACAGGAATTTGGGGCTACACCTTC
NA	NA	TRBJ2-7	TRBV7-9	CASSPSSYEQYF	TGTGCCAGCAGCCCTTCCTCCTACGAGCAGTACTTC
TRBD1	NA	TRBJ2-7	TRBV11-3	CASSGIRDRGREQYF	TGTGCCAGCAGCGGCATCCGGGACAGGGGGCGCGAGCAGTACTTC
TRBD1	NA	TRBJ1-1	TRBV19	CASSLTGTAYEAFF	TGTGCCAGTAGCCTAACCGGGACAGCTTATGAAGCTTTCTTT
TRBD2	NA	TRBJ2-2	TRBV6-1	CASSEGGSGLAGNTGELFF	TGTGCCAGCAGTGAAGGTGGCAGTGGACTAGCGGGCAACACCGGGGAGCTGTTTTTT
NA	NA	TRBJ1-5	TRBV19	CASSVGGNQPQHF	TGTGCCAGTAGTGTCGGGGGCAATCAGCCCCAGCATTTT
NA	NA	TRBJ1-6	TRBV6-6	CASSYPTPLHF	TGTGCCAGCAGTTACCCTACGCCCCTCCACTTT
NA	NA	TRBJ2-1	TRBV29-1	CSVRREATYNEQFF	TGCAGCGTTCGGAGGGAGGCTACCTACAATGAGCAGTTCTTC
TRBD1	few	TRBJ2-7	TRBV10-2	CASNRGRESYEQYF	TGCGCCAGCAACAGGGGGCGCGAATCCTACGAGCAGTACTTC
NA	few	TRBJ2-6	TRBV28	CASSPGTLSSGANVLTF	TGTGCCAGCAGTCCAGGGACACTTAGCTCTGGGGCCAACGTCCTGACTTTC
NA	once	TRBJ1-6	TRBV6-4	CASSDSTNSPLHF	TGTGCCAGCAGTGACTCGACAAATTCACCCCTCCACTTT
TRBD2	NA	TRBJ2-1	TRBV27	CASSFWTSPDEQFF	TGTGCCAGCAGTTTCTGGACTAGCCCTGATGAGCAGTTCTTC
NA	NA	TRBJ1-2	TRBV5-1	CASSPSENYGYTF	TGCGCCAGCAGCCCCTCCGAGAACTATGGCTACACCTTC
NA	few	TRBJ1-3	TRBV5-6	CASRRSSGNTIYF	TGTGCCAGTCGTAGGAGTTCCGGAAACACCATATATTTT
NA	NA	TRBJ1-4	TRBV7-9	CASSLGQLTNEKLFF	TGTGCCAGCAGCTTGGGACAATTAACTAATGAAAAACTGTTTTTT
NA	NA	TRBJ2-2	TRBV11-3	CASSVRGGTGELFF	TGTGCCAGCAGCGTTAGAGGGGGCACCGGGGAGCTGTTTTTT
TRBD1	NA	TRBJ2-7	TRBV14	CASSPRTGWYEQYF	TGTGCCAGCAGCCCTCGGACAGGGTGGTACGAGCAGTACTTC
NA	NA	TRBJ1-1	TRBV19	CASTDFSTGIAEAFF	TGTGCCAGTACCGATTTCTCTACAGGGATAGCTGAAGCTTTCTTT
NA	NA	TRBJ2-3	TRBV18	CASSLHGPTLADTQYF	TGTGCCAGCTCACTTCATGGGCCCACTCTCGCAGATACGCAGTATTTT
NA	NA	TRBJ1-1	TRBV6-5	CASGRGVNTEAFF	TGTGCCAGCGGACGCGGGGTGAACACTGAAGCTTTCTTT
TRBD1	NA	TRBJ1-5	TRBV6-5	CASSSDRGQPQHF	TGTGCCAGCAGTAGCGACAGGGGACAGCCCCAGCATTTT
NA	NA	TRBJ1-2	TRBV6-4	CASSDYRGGYTF	TGTGCCAGCAGTGACTATCGCGGGGGCTACACCTTC
TRBD1	NA	TRBJ1-1	TRBV5-1	CASSPPGQGRFGNTEAFF	TGCGCCAGCAGCCCTCCAGGACAGGGAAGGTTCGGAAACACTGAAGCTTTCTTT
NA	NA	TRBJ1-1	TRBV28	CASSLTRGTEAFF	TGTGCCAGCAGTTTAACCCGGGGCACTGAAGCTTTCTTT
TRBD1	NA	TRBJ1-6	TRBV2	CASSRDRAVSPLHF	TGTGCCAGCAGTCGAGACAGGGCGGTTTCACCCCTCCACTTT
NA	once	TRBJ2-3	TRBV6-5	CASFSADTQYF	TGTGCCAGTTTTTCGGCAGATACGCAGTATTTT
NA	NA	TRBJ2-1	TRBV14	CATGVGEQFF	TGTGCCACCGGGGTGGGTGAGCAGTTCTTC
NA	NA	TRBJ1-5	TRBV18	CASSPRGTGQPQHF	TGTGCCAGCTCACCAAGAGGCACGGGTCAGCCCCAGCATTTT
NA	NA	TRBJ1-6	TRBV5-4	CASSLEGKGSPLHF	TGTGCCAGCAGCTTGGAGGGGAAGGGTTCACCCCTCCACTTT
NA	NA	TRBJ2-7	TRBV4-1	CASSQEDRGSDEQYF	TGCGCCAGCAGCCAAGAGGACAGAGGGAGCGACGAGCAGTACTTC
NA	NA	TRBJ2-7	TRBV27	CASSMTDSYEQYF	TGTGCCAGCAGTATGACAGATTCCTACGAGCAGTACTTC
NA	NA	TRBJ1-2	TRBV29-1	CSVTTGSSYTF	TGCAGCGTTACAACAGGGAGTTCATACACCTTC
TRBD2	NA	TRBJ2-3	TRBV2	CASSLRPTSGFTTDTQYF	TGTGCCAGCAGTCTCAGGCCTACTAGCGGATTTACCACAGATACGCAGTATTTT
TRBD1	NA	TRBJ1-2	TRBV15	CATSRASTGGDGYTF	TGTGCCACCAGCAGAGCGTCAACAGGGGGCGATGGCTACACCTTC
NA	NA	TRBJ1-4	TRBV2	CASSDRSNEKLFF	TGTGCCAGCAGCGACAGATCTAATGAAAAACTGTTTTTT
TRBD2	NA	TRBJ2-1	TRBV29-1	CSVEGLAGVYEQFF	TGCAGCGTTGAAGGACTAGCGGGAGTCTATGAGCAGTTCTTC
NA	NA	TRBJ2-7	TRBV27	CASSQGIGGYEQYF	TGTGCCAGCTCACAGGGAATAGGGGGCTACGAGCAGTACTTC
NA	NA	TRBJ2-2	TRBV27	CASSLSSTGELFF	TGTGCCAGCAGTTTAAGTAGCACCGGGGAGCTGTTTTTT
TRBD2	NA	TRBJ2-2	TRBV15	CATTSGGNTGELFF	TGTGCCACCACGAGCGGGGGGAACACCGGGGAGCTGTTTTTT
NA	once	TRBJ1-5	TRBV14	CASSPTGQKDQPQHF	TGTGCCAGCAGCCCCACCGGACAGAAAGATCAGCCCCAGCATTTT
NA	NA	TRBJ2-3	TRBV5-6	CASSLTGRSTDTQYF	TGTGCCAGCAGCCTGACAGGACGAAGCACAGATACGCAGTATTTT
NA	NA	TRBJ2-1	TRBV9	CASSVINNEQFF	TGTGCCAGCAGCGTAATAAACAATGAGCAGTTCTTC